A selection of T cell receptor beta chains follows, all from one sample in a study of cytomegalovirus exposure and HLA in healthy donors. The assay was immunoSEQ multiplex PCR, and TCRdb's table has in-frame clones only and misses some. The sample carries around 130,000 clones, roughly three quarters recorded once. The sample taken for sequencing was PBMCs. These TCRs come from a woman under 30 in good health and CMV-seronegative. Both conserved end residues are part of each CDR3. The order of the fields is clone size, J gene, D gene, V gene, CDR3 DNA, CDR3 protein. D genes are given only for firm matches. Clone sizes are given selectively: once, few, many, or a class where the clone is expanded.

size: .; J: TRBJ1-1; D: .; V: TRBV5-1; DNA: TGCGCCAGCAGCTTTATCACAGATAAGAACACTGAAGCTTTCTTT; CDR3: CASSFITDKNTEAFF
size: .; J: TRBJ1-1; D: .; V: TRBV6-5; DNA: TGTGCCAGCAGTTACTATTGGACTGCGGAAGCTTTCTTT; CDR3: CASSYYWTAEAFF
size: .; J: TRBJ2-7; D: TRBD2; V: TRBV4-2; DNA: TGTGCCAGCAGCCAAGAGGGTTTGGGACTAGCGGGAAGTGTATCCTCCTACGAGCAGTACTTC; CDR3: CASSQEGLGLAGSVSSYEQYF
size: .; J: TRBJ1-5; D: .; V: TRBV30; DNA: TGTGCCTGGAATCCCGGGACACCCAGCAATCAGCCCCAGCATTTT; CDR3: CAWNPGTPSNQPQHF
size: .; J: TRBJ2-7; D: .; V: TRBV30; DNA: TGTGCCTGGAGTGGCCAGTCCTACGAGCAGTACTTC; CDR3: CAWSGQSYEQYF
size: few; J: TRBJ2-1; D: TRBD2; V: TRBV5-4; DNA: TGTGCCAGCAGCTTGTCGGTAGCGGGGCCCAATGAGCAGTTCTTC; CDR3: CASSLSVAGPNEQFF
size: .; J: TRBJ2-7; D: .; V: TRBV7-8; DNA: TGTGCCAGCAGCACAGGTTACGAGCAGTACTTC; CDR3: CASSTGYEQYF
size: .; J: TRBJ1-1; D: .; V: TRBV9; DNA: TGTGCCAGCACCCAGATCCCTGACAGAGTAAAGGGCATGAACACTGAAGCTTTCTTT; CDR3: CASTQIPDRVKGMNTEAFF
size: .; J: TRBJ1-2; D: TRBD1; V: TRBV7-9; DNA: TGTGCCAGCAGCTTGGCAGGGGGCGACTATGGCTACACCTTC; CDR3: CASSLAGGDYGYTF
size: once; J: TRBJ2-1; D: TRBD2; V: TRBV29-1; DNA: TGCAGCGTTGAAGACGCGGGAGATGTCTGGATCTACAATGAGCAGTTCTTC; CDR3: CSVEDAGDVWIYNEQFF
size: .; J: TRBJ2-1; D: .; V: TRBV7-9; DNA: TGTGCCAGCAGCTACGGGGGGCGGGAGCCGTTCTTC; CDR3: CASSYGGREPFF
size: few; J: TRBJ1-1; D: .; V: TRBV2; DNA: TGTGCCAGCAGTGTCGTACAGTCTTACACTGAAGCTTTCTTT; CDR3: CASSVVQSYTEAFF
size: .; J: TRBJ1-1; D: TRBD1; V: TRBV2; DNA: TGTGCCAGCAACGAACAGGGGATGAACACTGAAGCTTTCTTT; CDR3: CASNEQGMNTEAFF
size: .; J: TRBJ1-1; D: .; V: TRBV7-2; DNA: TGTGCCAGCACCCTGGCTGTCACTGAAGCTTTCTTT; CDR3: CASTLAVTEAFF
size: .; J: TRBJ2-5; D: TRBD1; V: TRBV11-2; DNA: TGTGCCAGCAGCCCCCAGGGGGCGGCCGGGGAGACCCAGTACTTC; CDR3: CASSPQGAAGETQYF
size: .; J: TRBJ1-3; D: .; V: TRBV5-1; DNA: TGCGCCAGCAGCCTCTTCGGACAGCAGGGAAACACCATATATTTT; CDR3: CASSLFGQQGNTIYF
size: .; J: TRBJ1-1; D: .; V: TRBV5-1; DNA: TGCGCCAGCAGCATAGGGGGATCGGACACTGAAGCTTTCTTT; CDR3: CASSIGGSDTEAFF
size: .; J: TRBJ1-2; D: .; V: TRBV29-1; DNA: TGCAGCGTTGAAAGTCCAGGGCACGGGAACTATGGCTACACCTTC; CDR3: CSVESPGHGNYGYTF
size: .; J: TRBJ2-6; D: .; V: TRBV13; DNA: TGTGCCTCGAGGGGGGGGGCCAACGTCCTGACTTTC; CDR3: CASRGGANVLTF
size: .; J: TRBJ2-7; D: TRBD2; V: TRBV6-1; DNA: TGTGCCAGCAGTGAAGCCCTACTAGCGGGAGTCGACGAGCAGTACTTC; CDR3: CASSEALLAGVDEQYF
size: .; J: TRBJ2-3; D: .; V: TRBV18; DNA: TGTGCCAGCTCACCACAGGGGACTGACGGCACAGATACGCAGTATTTT; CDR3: CASSPQGTDGTDTQYF
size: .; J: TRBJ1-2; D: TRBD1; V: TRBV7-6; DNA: TGTGCCAGCAGCTCTTGGACACAGGGGTTTAACTATGGCTACACCTTC; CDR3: CASSSWTQGFNYGYTF
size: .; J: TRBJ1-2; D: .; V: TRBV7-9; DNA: TGTGCCAGCAGCATCGGCGGTTCTGGCTATGGCTACACCTTC; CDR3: CASSIGGSGYGYTF
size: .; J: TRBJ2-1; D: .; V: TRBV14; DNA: TGTGCCAGCAGCTCGGACTTCTCCCACGGTGAGCAGTTCTTC; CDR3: CASSSDFSHGEQFF
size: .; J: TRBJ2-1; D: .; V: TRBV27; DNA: TGTGCCAGCAGTTTCAGGCAGGGGGAGGAGGAGCAGTTCTTC; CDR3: CASSFRQGEEEQFF
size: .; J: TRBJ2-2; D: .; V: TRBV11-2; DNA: TGTGCCAGCAGTCTCCTCATCAGGGTGATTACCGGGGAGCTGTTTTTT; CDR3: CASSLLIRVITGELFF
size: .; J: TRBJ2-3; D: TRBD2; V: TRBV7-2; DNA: TGTGCCAGCAGCTTACGGGGACTAGCGGGAGAGGTTGGCACAGATACGCAGTATTTT; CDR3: CASSLRGLAGEVGTDTQYF
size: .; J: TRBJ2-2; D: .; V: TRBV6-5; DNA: TGTGCCAGCACCCTTTTATCCACCGGGGAGCTGTTTTTT; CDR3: CASTLLSTGELFF
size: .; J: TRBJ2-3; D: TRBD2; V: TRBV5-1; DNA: TGCGCCAGCAGCTTGGGGGGACTAGCGGGAGGCGCAGATACGCAGTATTTT; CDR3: CASSLGGLAGGADTQYF
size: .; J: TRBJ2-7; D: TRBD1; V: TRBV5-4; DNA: TGTGCCAGCATAGGAGGACAGGCCAACGAGCAGTACTTC; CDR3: CASIGGQANEQYF
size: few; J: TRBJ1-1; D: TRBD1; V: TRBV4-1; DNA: TGCGCCAGCAGCCAATCCGGGACAGGGGGCTTGGGCAGCACTGAAGCTTTCTTT; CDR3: CASSQSGTGGLGSTEAFF
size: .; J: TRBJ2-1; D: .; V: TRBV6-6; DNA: TGTGCCAGCAGCCCGGGTATGGAGGTTTACAATGAGCAGTTCTTC; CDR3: CASSPGMEVYNEQFF
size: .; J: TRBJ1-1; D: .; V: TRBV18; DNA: TGTGCCAGCTCACGAGCGGGGGCCCGATTGAACACTGAAGCTTTCTTT; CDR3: CASSRAGARLNTEAFF
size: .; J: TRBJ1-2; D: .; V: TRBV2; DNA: TGTGCCAGCGGTTCAGTCCGGGGTTTGGATGGCTACACCTTC; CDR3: CASGSVRGLDGYTF
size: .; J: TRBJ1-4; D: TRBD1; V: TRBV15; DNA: TGTGCCACCAGCAGACCTGACAGGGATCAGAACTTTAATGAAAAACTGTTTTTT; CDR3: CATSRPDRDQNFNEKLFF
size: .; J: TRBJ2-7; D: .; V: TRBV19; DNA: TGTGCCAGTAGTCCCGGGGGAAGTGCTGGGCAGTACTTC; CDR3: CASSPGGSAGQYF
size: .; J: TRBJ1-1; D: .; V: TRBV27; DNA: TGTGCCAGCAGGCAGGGTGTCGAAGCTTTCTTT; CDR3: CASRQGVEAFF
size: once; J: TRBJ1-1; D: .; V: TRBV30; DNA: TGTGCCTGGAGTACACATCGGACGAGCAGGGCGAACACTGAAGCTTTCTTT; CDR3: CAWSTHRTSRANTEAFF
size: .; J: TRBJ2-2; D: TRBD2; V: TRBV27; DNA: TGTGCCAGCGGACGGACTAGCGTCAACACCGGGGAGCTGTTTTTT; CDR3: CASGRTSVNTGELFF
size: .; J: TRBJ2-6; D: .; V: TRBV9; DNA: TGTGCCAGCAGCGTTTCTTCAGGGGCGGGGGCCAACGTCCTGACTTTC; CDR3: CASSVSSGAGANVLTF
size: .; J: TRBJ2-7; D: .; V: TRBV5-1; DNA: TGCGCCAGCAGCTTGTACCGGGAGACTATCCACGAGCAGTACTTC; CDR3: CASSLYRETIHEQYF
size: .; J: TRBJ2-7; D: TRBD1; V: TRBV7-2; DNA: TGTGCCAGCAGCTTAGTGGGTCAGGGGGCCTACGAGCAGTACTTC; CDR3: CASSLVGQGAYEQYF
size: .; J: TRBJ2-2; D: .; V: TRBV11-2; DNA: TGTGCCAGCAGCTTTCCAGGAGGGGGGGCGCGTACCGGGGAGCTGTTTTTT; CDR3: CASSFPGGGARTGELFF